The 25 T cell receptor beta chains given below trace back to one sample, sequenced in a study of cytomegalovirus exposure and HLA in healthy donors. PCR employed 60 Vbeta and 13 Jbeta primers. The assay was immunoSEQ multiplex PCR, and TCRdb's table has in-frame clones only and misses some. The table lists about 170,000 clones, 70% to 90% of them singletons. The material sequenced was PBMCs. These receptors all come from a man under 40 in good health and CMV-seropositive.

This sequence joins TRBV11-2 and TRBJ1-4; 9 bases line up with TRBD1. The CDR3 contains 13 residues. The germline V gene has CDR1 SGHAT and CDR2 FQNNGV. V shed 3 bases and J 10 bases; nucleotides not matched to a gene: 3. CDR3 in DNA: TGTGCCAGCAGCTTGGACAGGGGAGGAAAACTGTTTTTT. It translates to CASSLDRGGKLFF.

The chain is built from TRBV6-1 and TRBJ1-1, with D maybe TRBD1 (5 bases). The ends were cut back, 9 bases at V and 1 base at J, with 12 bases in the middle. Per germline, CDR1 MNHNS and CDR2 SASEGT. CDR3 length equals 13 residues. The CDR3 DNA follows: TGTGCCAGTACCAGGGAGGGGAACACTGAAGCTTTCTTT. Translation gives CASTREGNTEAFF.

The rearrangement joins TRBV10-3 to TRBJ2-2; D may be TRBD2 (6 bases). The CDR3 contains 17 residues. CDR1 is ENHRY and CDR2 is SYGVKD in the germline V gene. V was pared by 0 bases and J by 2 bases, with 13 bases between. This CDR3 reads CAISESIGSFNTGELFF. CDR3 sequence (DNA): TGTGCCATCAGTGAGTCGATCGGGAGTTTTAACACCGGGGAGCTGTTTTTT.

CDR3 region: CASSLNPPGRGNEQFF. CDR3 nucleotides: TGTGCCAGCAGTTTAAACCCGCCCGGACGGGGCAATGAGCAGTTCTTC. The V gene is TRBV27, the J gene TRBJ2-1; possibly TRBD2 for D (5 bases). V lost 2 bases, J lost 6 bases, and 17 bases lay in between. The germline gives CDR1 MNHEY, CDR2 SMNVEV (reference sequence). This CDR3 has 16 amino acids.

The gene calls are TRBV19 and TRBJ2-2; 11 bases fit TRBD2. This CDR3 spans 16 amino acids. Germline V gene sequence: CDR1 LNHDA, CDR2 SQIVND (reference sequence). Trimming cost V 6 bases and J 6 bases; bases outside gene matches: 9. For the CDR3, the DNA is TGTGCCAGTAGACCGACTAGCGGGACGACGGCCGGGGAGCTGTTTTTT. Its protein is CASRPTSGTTAGELFF.

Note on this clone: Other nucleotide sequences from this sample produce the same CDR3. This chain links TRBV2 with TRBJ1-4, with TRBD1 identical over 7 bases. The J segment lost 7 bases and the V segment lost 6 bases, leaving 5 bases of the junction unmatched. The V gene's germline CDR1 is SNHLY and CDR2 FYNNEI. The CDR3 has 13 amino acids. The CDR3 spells CASSGQVREKLFF. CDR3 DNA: TGTGCCAGCAGCGGACAGGTTCGTGAAAAACTGTTTTTT.

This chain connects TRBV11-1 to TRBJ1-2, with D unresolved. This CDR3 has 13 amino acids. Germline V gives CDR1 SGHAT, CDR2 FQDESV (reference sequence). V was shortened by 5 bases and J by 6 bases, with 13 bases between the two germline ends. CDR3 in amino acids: CASSPAGLDGYTF. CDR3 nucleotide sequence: TGTGCCAGCAGCCCAGCGGGGTTGGATGGCTACACCTTC.

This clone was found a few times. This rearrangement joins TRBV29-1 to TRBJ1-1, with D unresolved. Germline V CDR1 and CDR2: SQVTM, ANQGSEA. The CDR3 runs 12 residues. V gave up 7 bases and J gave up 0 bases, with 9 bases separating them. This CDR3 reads CSGNKLNTEAFF. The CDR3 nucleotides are TGCAGCGGAAATAAGCTGAACACTGAAGCTTTCTTT.

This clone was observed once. The CDR3 reads CASSRDRTGTDTQYF. As DNA, the CDR3 is TGTGCCAGCAGCCGCGACAGGACCGGCACAGATACGCAGTATTTT. This sequence joins TRBV7-2 and TRBJ2-3; D is possibly TRBD1 (6 bases). Germline assignment: CDR1 SGHTA and CDR2 FQGNSA. V was clipped by 5 bases and J by 1 base, with 13 bases between them. CDR3 length equals 15 residues.

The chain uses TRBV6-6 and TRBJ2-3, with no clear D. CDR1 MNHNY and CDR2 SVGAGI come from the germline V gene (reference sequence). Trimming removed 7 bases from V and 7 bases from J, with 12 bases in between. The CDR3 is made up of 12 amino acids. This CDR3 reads CASTNARYTQYF. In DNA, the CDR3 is TGTGCCAGCACTAACGCCCGTTATACGCAGTATTTT.

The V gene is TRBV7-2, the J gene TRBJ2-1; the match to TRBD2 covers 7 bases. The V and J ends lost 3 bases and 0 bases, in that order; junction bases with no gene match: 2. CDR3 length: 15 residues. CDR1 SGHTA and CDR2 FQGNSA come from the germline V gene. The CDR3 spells CASSLKRDSYNEQFF. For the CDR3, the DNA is TGTGCCAGCAGCTTGAAGCGGGACTCCTACAATGAGCAGTTCTTC.

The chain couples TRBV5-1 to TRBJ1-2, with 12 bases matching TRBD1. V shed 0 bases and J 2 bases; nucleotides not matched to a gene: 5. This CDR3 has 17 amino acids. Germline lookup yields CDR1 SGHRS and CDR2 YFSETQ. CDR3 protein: CASSLAGTGGPNYGYTF. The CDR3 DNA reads TGCGCCAGCAGCTTGGCCGGGACAGGGGGCCCCAACTATGGCTACACCTTC.

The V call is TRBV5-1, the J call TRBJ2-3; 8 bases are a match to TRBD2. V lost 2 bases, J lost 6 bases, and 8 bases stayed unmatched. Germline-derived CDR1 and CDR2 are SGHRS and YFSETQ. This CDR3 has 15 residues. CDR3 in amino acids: CASSFVSGSSDTQYF. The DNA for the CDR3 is TGCGCCAGCAGCTTTGTAAGCGGGAGTTCGGATACGCAGTATTTT.

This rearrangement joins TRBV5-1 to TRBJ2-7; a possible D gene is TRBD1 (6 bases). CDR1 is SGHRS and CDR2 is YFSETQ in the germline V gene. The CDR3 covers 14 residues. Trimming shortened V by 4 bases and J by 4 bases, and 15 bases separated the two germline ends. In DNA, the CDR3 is TGCGCCAGCAGCCGCGACAGGAACGGGTACGAGCAGTACTTC. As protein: CASSRDRNGYEQYF.

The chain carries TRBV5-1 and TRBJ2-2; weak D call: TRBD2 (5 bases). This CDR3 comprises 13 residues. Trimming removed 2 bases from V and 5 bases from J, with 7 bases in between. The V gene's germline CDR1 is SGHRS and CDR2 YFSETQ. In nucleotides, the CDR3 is TGCGCCAGCAGCTTTGAGGGAACCGGGGAGCTGTTTTTT. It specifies CASSFEGTGELFF. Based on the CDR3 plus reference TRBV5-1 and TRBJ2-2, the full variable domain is KAGVTQTPRYLIKTRGQQVTLSCSPISGHRSVSWYQQTPGQGLQFLFEYFSETQRNKGNFPGRFSGRQFSNSRSEMNVSTLELGDSALYLCASSFEGTGELFFGEGSRLTVL.

CDR3 loop: CASSPRTALMGTDTQYF. The CDR3 coding sequence is TGTGCCAGCTCGCCCAGGACAGCTCTTATGGGCACAGATACGCAGTATTTT. The chain has TRBV18 and TRBJ2-3; D may be TRBD1 (6 bases). The CDR3 extends over 17 amino acids. V was clipped by 6 bases and J by 1 base, with 20 bases between them. Germline CDR1 is KGHSH and CDR2 is LQKENI.

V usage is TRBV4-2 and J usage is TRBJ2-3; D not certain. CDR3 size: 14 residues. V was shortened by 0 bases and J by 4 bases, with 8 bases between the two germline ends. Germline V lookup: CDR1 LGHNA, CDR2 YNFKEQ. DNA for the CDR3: TGTGCCAGCAGCCAAGATTTGGCTCCAGATACGCAGTATTTT. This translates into CASSQDLAPDTQYF.

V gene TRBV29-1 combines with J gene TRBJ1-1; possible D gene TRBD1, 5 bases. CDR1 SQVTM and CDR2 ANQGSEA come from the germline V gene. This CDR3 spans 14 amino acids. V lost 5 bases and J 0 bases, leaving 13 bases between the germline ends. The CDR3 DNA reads TGCAGCGTTAACCGACCGACAGTGAACACTGAAGCTTTCTTT. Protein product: CSVNRPTVNTEAFF. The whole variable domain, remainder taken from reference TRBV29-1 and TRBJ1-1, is SAVISQKPSRDICQRGTSLTIQCQVDSQVTMMFWYRQQPGQSLTLIATANQGSEATYESGFVIDKFPISRPNLTFSTLTVSNMSPEDSSIYLCSVNRPTVNTEAFFGQGTRLTVV.

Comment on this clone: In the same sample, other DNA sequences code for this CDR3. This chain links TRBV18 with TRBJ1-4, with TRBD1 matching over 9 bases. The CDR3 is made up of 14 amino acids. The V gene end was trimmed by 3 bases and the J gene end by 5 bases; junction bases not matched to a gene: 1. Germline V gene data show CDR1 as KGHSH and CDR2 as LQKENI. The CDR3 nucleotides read TGTGCCAGCTCACCTGGACAGGGGAATGAAAAACTGTTTTTT. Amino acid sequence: CASSPGQGNEKLFF. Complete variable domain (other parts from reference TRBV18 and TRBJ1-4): NAGVMQNPRHLVRRRGQEARLRCSPMKGHSHVYWYRQLPEEGLKFMVYLQKENIIDESGMPKERFSAEFPKEGPSILRIQQVVRGDSAAYFCASSPGQGNEKLFFGSGTQLSVL.

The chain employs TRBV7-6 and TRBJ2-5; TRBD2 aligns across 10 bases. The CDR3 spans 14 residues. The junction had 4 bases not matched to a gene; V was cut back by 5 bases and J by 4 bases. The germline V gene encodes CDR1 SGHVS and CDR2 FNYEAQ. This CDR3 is CASSDRTSGETQYF. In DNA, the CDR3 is TGTGCCAGCAGCGACCGGACTAGCGGAGAGACCCAGTACTTC. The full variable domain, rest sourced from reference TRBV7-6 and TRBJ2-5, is GAGVSQSPRYKVTKRGQDVALRCDPISGHVSLYWYRQALGQGPEFLTYFNYEAQQDKSGLPNDRFSAERPEGSISTLTIQRTEQRDSAMYRCASSDRTSGETQYFGPGTRLLVL.

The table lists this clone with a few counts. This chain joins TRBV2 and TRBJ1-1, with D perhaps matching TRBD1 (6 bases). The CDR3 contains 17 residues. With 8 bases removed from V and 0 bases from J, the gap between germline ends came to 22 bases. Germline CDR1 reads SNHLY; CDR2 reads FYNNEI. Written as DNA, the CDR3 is TGTGCCAGCCTAATTTTCCGGGACACAAGACTGAACACTGAAGCTTTCTTT. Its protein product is CASLIFRDTRLNTEAFF.

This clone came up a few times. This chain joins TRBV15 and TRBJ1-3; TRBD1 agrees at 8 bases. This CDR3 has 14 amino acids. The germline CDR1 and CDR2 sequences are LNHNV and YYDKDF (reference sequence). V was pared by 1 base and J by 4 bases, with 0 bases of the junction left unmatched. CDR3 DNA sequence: TGTGCCACCAGCAGAGGGGACAGGGGAAACACCATATATTTT. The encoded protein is CATSRGDRGNTIYF. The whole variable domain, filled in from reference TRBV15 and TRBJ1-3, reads DAMVIQNPRYQVTQFGKPVTLSCSQTLNHNVMYWYQQKSSQAPKLLFHYYDKDFNNEADTPDNFQSRRPNTSFCFLDIRSPGLGDTAMYLCATSRGDRGNTIYFGEGSWLTVV.

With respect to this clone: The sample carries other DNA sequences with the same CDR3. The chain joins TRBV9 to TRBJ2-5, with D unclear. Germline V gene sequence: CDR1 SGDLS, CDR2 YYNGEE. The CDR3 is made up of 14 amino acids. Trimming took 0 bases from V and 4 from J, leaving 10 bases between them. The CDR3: CASSVVEQSETQYF. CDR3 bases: TGTGCCAGCAGCGTAGTGGAACAGTCAGAGACCCAGTACTTC.

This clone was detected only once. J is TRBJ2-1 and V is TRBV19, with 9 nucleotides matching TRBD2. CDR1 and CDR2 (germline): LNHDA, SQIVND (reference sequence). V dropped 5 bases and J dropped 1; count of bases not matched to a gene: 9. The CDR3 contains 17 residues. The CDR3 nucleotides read TGTGCCAGTAGTCGACTAGCGGAGCCCTCGTCCTACAATGAGCAGTTCTTC. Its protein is CASSRLAEPSSYNEQFF.

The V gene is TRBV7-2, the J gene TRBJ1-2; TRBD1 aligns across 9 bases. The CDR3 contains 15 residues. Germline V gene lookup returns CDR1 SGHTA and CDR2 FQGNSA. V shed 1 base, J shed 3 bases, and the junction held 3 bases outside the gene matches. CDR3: CASSLGTGADYGYTF. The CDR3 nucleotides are TGTGCCAGCAGCTTAGGGACAGGGGCAGACTATGGCTACACCTTC.